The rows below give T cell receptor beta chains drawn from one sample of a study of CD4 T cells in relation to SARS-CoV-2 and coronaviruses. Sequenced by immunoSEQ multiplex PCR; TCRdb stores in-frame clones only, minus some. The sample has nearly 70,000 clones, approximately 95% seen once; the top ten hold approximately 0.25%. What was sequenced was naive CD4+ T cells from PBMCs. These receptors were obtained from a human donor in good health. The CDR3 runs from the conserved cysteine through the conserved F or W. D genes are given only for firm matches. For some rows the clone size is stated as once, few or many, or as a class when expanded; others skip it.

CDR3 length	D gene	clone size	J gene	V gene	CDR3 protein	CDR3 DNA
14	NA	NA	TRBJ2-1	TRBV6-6	CASSSRVSYNEQFF	TGTGCCAGCAGCTCCCGGGTATCCTACAATGAGCAGTTCTTC
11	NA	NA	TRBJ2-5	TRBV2	CASSTQETQYF	TGTGCCAGCAGCACCCAAGAGACCCAGTACTTC
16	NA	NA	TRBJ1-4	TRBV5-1	CASSGDTGSINEKLFF	TGCGCCAGCAGCGGCGACACAGGGTCGATAAATGAAAAACTGTTTTTT
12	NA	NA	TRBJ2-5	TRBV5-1	CASSLSKETQYF	TGCGCCAGCAGCCTGAGTAAAGAGACCCAGTACTTC
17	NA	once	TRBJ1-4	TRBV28	CASRSQRGGATNEKLFF	TGTGCCAGCAGATCCCAAAGGGGAGGTGCAACTAATGAAAAACTGTTTTTT
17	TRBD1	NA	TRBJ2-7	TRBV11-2	CASSRRLGGQGSYEQYF	TGTGCCAGCAGCAGGAGGCTGGGCGGACAGGGGTCCTACGAGCAGTACTTC
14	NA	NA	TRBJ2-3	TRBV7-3	CASSLGGTGDTQYF	TGTGCCAGCAGCTTAGGGGGAACGGGAGATACGCAGTATTTT
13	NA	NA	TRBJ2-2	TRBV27	CASSSHLVRELFF	TGTGCCAGCAGTTCCCATTTGGTAAGGGAGCTGTTTTTT
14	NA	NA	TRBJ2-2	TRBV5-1	CASMDSPDTGELFF	TGCGCCAGCATGGACAGCCCCGACACCGGGGAGCTGTTTTTT
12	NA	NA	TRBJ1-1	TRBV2	CATFQQGTEAFF	TGTGCCACCTTCCAACAGGGCACTGAAGCTTTCTTT
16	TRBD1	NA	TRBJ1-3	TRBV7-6	CASSQGQGARGNTIYF	TGTGCCAGCAGCCAGGGGCAGGGGGCGAGGGGAAACACCATATATTTT
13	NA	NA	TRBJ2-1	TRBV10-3	CAIRGGSDNEQFF	TGTGCCATCAGGGGCGGGTCGGACAATGAGCAGTTCTTC
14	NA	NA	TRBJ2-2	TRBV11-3	CASSSGQVNGELFF	TGTGCCAGCAGCTCGGGACAAGTAAACGGGGAGCTGTTTTTT
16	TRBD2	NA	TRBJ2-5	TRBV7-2	CASSEGLAGSVETQYF	TGTGCCAGCAGCGAGGGACTAGCGGGATCGGTGGAGACCCAGTACTTC
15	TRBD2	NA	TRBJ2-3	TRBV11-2	CASRTSGGYTDTQYF	TGTGCCAGCAGAACTAGCGGGGGATACACAGATACGCAGTATTTT
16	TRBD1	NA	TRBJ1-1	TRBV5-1	CASSSPGGVSGTEAFF	TGCGCCAGCAGTTCGCCAGGGGGCGTGAGCGGTACTGAAGCTTTCTTT
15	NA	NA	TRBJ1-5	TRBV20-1	CSASAPGPLNQPQHF	TGCAGTGCTAGTGCCCCAGGGCCCCTAAATCAGCCCCAGCATTTT
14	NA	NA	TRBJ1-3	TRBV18	CASSPRTDGNTIYF	TGTGCCAGCTCACCACGAACGGATGGAAACACCATATATTTT
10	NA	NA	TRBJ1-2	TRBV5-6	CASNQGESTF	TGTGCCAGCAACCAAGGGGAATCCACCTTC
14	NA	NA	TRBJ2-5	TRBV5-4	CASSSDKGEETQYF	TGTGCCAGCAGCTCAGATAAGGGGGAGGAGACCCAGTACTTC
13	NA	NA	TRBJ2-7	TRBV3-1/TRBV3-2	CASSQYGKGEQYF	TGTGCCAGCAGCCAATACGGGAAGGGGGAGCAGTACTTC
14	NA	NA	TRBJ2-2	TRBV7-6	CASSLWVATGELFF	TGTGCCAGCAGCTTATGGGTGGCGACCGGGGAGCTGTTTTTT
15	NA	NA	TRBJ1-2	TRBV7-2	CASSPRLGAGYGYTF	TGTGCCAGCAGCCCACGGTTGGGGGCGGGCTATGGCTACACCTTC
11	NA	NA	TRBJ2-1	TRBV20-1	CSATGPNEQFF	TGCAGTGCCACAGGGCCAAATGAGCAGTTCTTC
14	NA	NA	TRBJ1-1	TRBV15	CATSRESRAAEAFF	TGTGCCACCAGCAGAGAGTCAAGGGCAGCTGAAGCTTTCTTT
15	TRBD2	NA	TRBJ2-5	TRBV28	CASSTPSGRVETQYF	TGTGCCAGCAGTACCCCTAGCGGGAGGGTTGAGACCCAGTACTTC
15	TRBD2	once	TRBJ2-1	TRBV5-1	CASSLLAGVYNEQFF	TGCGCCAGCAGCTTACTAGCGGGGGTGTACAATGAGCAGTTCTTC
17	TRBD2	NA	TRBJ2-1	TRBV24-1	CATSDPSGTSGDNEQFF	TGTGCCACCAGTGACCCATCCGGGACTAGCGGAGACAATGAGCAGTTCTTC
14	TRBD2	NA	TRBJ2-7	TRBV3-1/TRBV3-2	CASSQAGGRGEQYF	TGTGCCAGCAGCCAAGCTGGCGGGAGAGGTGAGCAGTACTTC
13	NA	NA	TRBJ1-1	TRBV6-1	CASSEEAGTKIGF	TGTGCCAGCAGTGAAGAGGCAGGGACGAAGATCGGTTTT
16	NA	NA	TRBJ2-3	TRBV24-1	CATSVGYSSSTDTQYF	TGTGCCACCAGTGTGGGGTATTCCTCTAGCACAGATACGCAGTATTTT
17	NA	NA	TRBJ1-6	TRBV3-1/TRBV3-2	CASSLKSAADYNSPLHF	TGTGCCAGCAGCTTAAAGAGTGCGGCAGATTATAATTCACCCCTCCACTTT
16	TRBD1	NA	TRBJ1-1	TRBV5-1	CASSLARGRANTEAFF	TGCGCCAGCAGCTTGGCGAGGGGGCGGGCGAACACTGAAGCTTTCTTT
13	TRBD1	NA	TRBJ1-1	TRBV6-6	CASSRQGNTEAFF	TGTGCCAGCAGTCGACAGGGAAACACTGAAGCTTTCTTT
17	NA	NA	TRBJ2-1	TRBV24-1	CATSDLGGDGSYNEQFF	TGTGCCACCAGTGATTTAGGGGGGGACGGATCCTACAATGAGCAGTTCTTC
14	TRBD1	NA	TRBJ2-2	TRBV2	CASSEVTGSGELFF	TGTGCCAGCAGTGAAGTGACAGGGTCCGGGGAGCTGTTTTTT
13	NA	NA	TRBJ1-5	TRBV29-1	CSVEVQNDQPQHF	TGCAGCGTTGAAGTACAGAACGATCAGCCCCAGCATTTT
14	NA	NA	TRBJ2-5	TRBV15	CATSTRRKQETQYF	TGTGCCACCAGTACAAGACGAAAACAAGAGACCCAGTACTTC
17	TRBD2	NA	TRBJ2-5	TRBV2	CASRAGVGGGIQETQYF	TGTGCCAGCAGGGCCGGGGTTGGCGGGGGGATCCAAGAGACCCAGTACTTC
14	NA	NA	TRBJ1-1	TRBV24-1	CATRSTDMNTEAFF	TGTGCCACCAGATCGACAGATATGAACACTGAAGCTTTCTTT
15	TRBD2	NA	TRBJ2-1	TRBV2	CASSGTSGAKSEQFF	TGTGCCAGCAGTGGGACTAGCGGCGCTAAATCGGAGCAGTTCTTC
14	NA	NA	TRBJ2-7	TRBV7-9	CASSLMGPEDEQYF	TGTGCCAGCAGCTTAATGGGCCCAGAGGACGAGCAGTACTTC
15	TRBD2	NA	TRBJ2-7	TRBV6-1	CASSEVGLAAYEQYF	TGTGCCAGCAGTGAAGTTGGGCTAGCGGCCTACGAGCAGTACTTC
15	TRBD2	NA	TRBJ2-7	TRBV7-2	CASRFRLAGTYEQYF	TGTGCCAGCAGGTTCCGGCTAGCGGGGACCTACGAGCAGTACTTC
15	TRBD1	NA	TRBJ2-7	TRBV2	CASSGADRGFYEQYF	TGTGCCAGCTCCGGGGCGGACAGGGGTTTTTACGAGCAGTACTTC
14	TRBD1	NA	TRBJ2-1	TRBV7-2	CASSLPTGVNEQFF	TGTGCCAGCAGCTTACCCACAGGGGTCAATGAGCAGTTCTTC
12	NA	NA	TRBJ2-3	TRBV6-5	CASSRGPDTQYF	TGTGCCAGCAGCCGGGGGCCAGATACGCAGTATTTT
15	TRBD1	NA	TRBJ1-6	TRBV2	CASSAPRGQNSPLHF	TGTGCCAGCAGTGCTCCCAGGGGGCAAAATTCACCCCTCCACTTT